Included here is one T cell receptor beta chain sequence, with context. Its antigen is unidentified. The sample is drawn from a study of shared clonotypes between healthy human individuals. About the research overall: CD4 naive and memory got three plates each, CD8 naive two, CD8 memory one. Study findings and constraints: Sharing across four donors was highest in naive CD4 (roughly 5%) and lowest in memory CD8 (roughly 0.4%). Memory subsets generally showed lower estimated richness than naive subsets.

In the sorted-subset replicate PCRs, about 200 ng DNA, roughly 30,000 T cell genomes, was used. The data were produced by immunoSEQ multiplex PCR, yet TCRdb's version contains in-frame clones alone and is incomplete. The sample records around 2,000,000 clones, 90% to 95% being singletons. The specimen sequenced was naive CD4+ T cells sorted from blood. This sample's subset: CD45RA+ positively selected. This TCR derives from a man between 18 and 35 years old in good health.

The CDR3 nucleotides read TGTGCCATCAGTGAGTTGGCGGAGCAGTACTTC. Protein product: CAISELAEQYF. J is TRBJ2-7 and V is TRBV10-3; D is uncertain. Germline V gene lookup returns CDR1 ENHRY and CDR2 SYGVKD. There are 11 residues in the CDR3. The V gene lost 1 base and the J gene lost 7 bases, with 5 bases spanning the gap.